This T cell receptor beta chain was identified in a study of beta chain features in type 1 diabetes. Study information: Summed over all samples, the examined sorted cells came to under 110,000,000.

Of the isolated RNA, all was reverse transcribed, and so the sequenced material was expressed TCRB transcripts. Generated by immunoSEQ multiplex PCR, the TCRdb table keeps only in-frame clones and is missing some. In the table there are 620,000 or so clones, roughly a sixth of which are singletons. Via CD45RO/CCR7/CD25/CD127/CD95/CD27, cells of the CD4+ naive, central memory, regulatory and stem cell-like memory subsets were sorted. Purities in excess of 95% were seen in all sorted populations. CDR3 length equals 15 residues. Trimming cost V 3 bases and J 7 bases; bases outside gene matches: 5. Germline CDR1 reads MNHNS; CDR2 reads SASEGT.

Source material: naive CD4+ T cells from blood. The chain carries TRBV6-1 and TRBJ1-6; 8 bases are a match to TRBD1. This sequence was found in a young man in good health. The CDR3 is CASSDSTGVNSPLHF. The CDR3 DNA sequence: TGTGCCAGCAGTGACTCGACAGGGGTAAATTCACCCCTCCACTTT.